In its sample, the clone carrying this T cell receptor beta chain was seen many times. Its antigen remains unknown. TCRdb redid the calling of the RT-PCR reads with MiXCR, one entry per CDR3 protein. Of a few hundred thousand distinct CDR3 sequences in the sample, 12% to 15% were seen once. This entry comes from a study of response to subunit inactivated influenza vaccine. Study-level points and caveats: After each seasonal influenza vaccination, few new T cells are recruited, the authors suggested.

V was pared by 0 bases and J by 1 base, with 4 bases between. Germline V gene data show CDR1 as SGHRS and CDR2 as YFSETQ. CDR3 length: 14 amino acids. The material was PBMCs from blood, obtained roughly 13 days after vaccination. The chain carries TRBV5-1 and TRBJ2-2; D is uncertain. The receptor comes from a man between 50 and 59 years old who received an inactivated influenza vaccine. CDR3 protein: CASSLEQNTGELFF. The DNA for the CDR3 is TGCGCCAGCAGCTTGGAACAGAACACCGGGGAGCTGTTTTTT.